The next 8 T cell receptor beta chains were all read from a single sample in a study of control samples from healthy donors and cancer patients. Assay: immunoSEQ multiplex PCR; the TCRdb copy retains only in-frame clones and omits some. The data show about 98,000 clones, almost 85% seen once. The sample comprised blood. The origin of the receptors is a man aged 60-69 years in good health.

The chain uses TRBV28 and TRBJ2-7, with D possibly being TRBD1 (5 bases). V lost 3 bases and J lost 0, with 15 bases in between. Germline V gives CDR1 MDHEN, CDR2 SYDVKM. The CDR3 consists of 16 residues. Here the CDR3 reads CASSFSFRVRSYEQYF. CDR3 bases: TGTGCCAGCAGTTTCTCCTTCAGGGTCCGCTCCTACGAGCAGTACTTC.

The rearrangement links TRBV9 to TRBJ1-1; D is ambiguous. V lost 4 bases and J lost 4, with 14 bases in between. The CDR3 spans 14 residues. Germline V CDR1 and CDR2: SGDLS, YYNGEE. The chain's CDR3 is CASSKGVETTEAFF. The CDR3 DNA is TGTGCCAGCAGCAAGGGAGTGGAAACCACTGAAGCTTTCTTT.

The J gene is TRBJ1-3, the V gene TRBV6-6; unclear D gene. This CDR3 contains 12 residues. Trimming cost V 8 bases and J 2 bases, with 7 bases left between them. Germline CDR1 MNHNY, CDR2 SVGAGI (reference sequence). This chain's CDR3 is CASRDAGNTIYF. In nucleotides, the CDR3 is TGTGCCAGCCGTGACGCTGGAAACACCATATATTTT.

This chain uses TRBV11-2 with TRBJ2-3; D not certain. Trimming took off 5 bases at V and 2 bases at J, with 11 bases between the two ends. The CDR3 consists of 14 residues. Germline V gene lookup returns CDR1 SGHAT and CDR2 FQNNGV. The CDR3 protein is CASSPPVVTDTQYF. The CDR3 DNA is TGTGCCAGCAGCCCACCTGTAGTCACAGATACGCAGTATTTT.

V gene TRBV24-1 combines with J gene TRBJ2-2; D remains unclear. In germline, CDR1 is KGHDR, CDR2 SFDVKD. There are 12 residues in the CDR3. V was cut by 9 bases and J by 5 bases, with 9 bases left in between. The DNA for the CDR3 is TGTGCCACCCTTTCGCTTACCGGGGAGCTGTTTTTT. Encoded protein: CATLSLTGELFF.

V and J are TRBV2 and TRBJ2-1; TRBD1 agrees at 12 bases. The CDR3 runs to 15 residues. Germline assignment: CDR1 SNHLY and CDR2 FYNNEI. Trimming at V came to 5 bases and at J to 2 bases, leaving 1 base not matched to a gene. The CDR3 DNA reads TGTGCCAGCAGTAGGGACAGGGGGCCCTACAATGAGCAGTTCTTC. This sequence encodes CASSRDRGPYNEQFF. The entire variable domain, with the rest obtained from reference TRBV2 and TRBJ2-1, is as follows: EPEVTQTPSHQVTQMGQEVILRCVPISNHLYFYWYRQILGQKVEFLVSFYNNEISEKSEIFDDQFSVERPDGSNFTLKIRSTKLEDSAMYFCASSRDRGPYNEQFFGPGTRLTVL.

This chain connects TRBV3-1 (or the pseudogene TRBV3-2) to TRBJ2-7; D unclear. Trimming shortened V by 7 bases and J by 2 bases, and 12 bases separated the two germline ends. The length of the CDR3 is 13 residues. Looked up from germline, CDR1 is LGHDT and CDR2 is YNNKEL (reference sequence). The CDR3 here is CASTEMGTYEQYF. CDR3 nucleotide sequence: TGTGCCAGCACCGAGATGGGGACCTACGAGCAGTACTTC.

This clone was observed once. The chain uses TRBV30 and TRBJ1-6; tentative D call: TRBD1 (6 bases). V was trimmed by 0 bases and J by 7 bases, leaving 13 bases between them. The CDR3 contains 15 residues. In germline, CDR1 is GTSNPN, CDR2 SVGIG (reference sequence). The CDR3 bases are TGTGCCTGGAGTGTAGGAACAGGGAGCAATTCACCCCTCCACTTT. Amino acids: CAWSVGTGSNSPLHF.